Following are 21 T cell receptor beta chains from one sample sequenced in a study of blood T cell repertoires in COVID-19. The data were produced by immunoSEQ multiplex PCR, yet TCRdb's version contains in-frame clones alone and is incomplete. Here the sample spans 90,000 to 100,000 clones, 81% being singletons. Sequencing was done on a sample of peripheral blood. The source of these receptors is a man in his sixties with acute or convalescent COVID-19.

The V and J genes are TRBV6-6 and TRBJ1-1, with D uncertain. Per germline, CDR1 MNHNY and CDR2 SVGAGI (reference sequence). The CDR3 length is 12 residues. The V gene lost 2 bases and the J gene lost 1 base, with 2 bases spanning the gap. The CDR3 nucleotides read TGTGCCAGCAGTTACCAGAACACTGAAGCTTTCTTT. Translation gives CASSYQNTEAFF.

The chain employs TRBV10-1 and TRBJ2-1, with 9 nucleotides matching TRBD1. Germline V gene sequence: CDR1 WNHNN, CDR2 SYGVQD (reference sequence). V dropped 2 bases and J dropped 6; count of bases not matched to a gene: 5. The CDR3 is 15 residues long. The CDR3 region has the DNA TGCGCCAGCAGTGAGGGGACAGGGCCGGTCAATGAGCAGTTCTTC. Protein: CASSEGTGPVNEQFF.

V is TRBV5-4 and J is TRBJ2-3; the match to TRBD2 covers 8 bases. Germline-derived CDR1 and CDR2 are SGHNT and YYREEE (reference sequence). The CDR3 loop spans 15 amino acids. Germline trimming cut 5 bases from V and 1 base from J; bases unmatched to any gene: 6. CDR3 sequence: CASSPGGPRTDTQYF. The CDR3 region has the DNA TGTGCCAGCAGTCCGGGGGGGCCCCGCACAGATACGCAGTATTTT.

The rearrangement uses TRBV28 and TRBJ1-2, with 8 bases aligning to TRBD1. The ends lost 5 bases at V and 8 bases at J; junction bases unmatched: 10. Germline values: CDR1 MDHEN, CDR2 SYDVKM. The CDR3 length is 14 residues. This CDR3 is CASSPPRDRKGYTF. The CDR3 region has the DNA TGTGCCAGCAGTCCTCCCCGGGACAGGAAAGGCTACACCTTC.

J is TRBJ2-7 and V is TRBV11-2, with 9 bases aligning to TRBD1. This CDR3 spans 14 amino acids. CDR1 and CDR2 from the germline V gene are SGHAT and FQNNGV. V lost 6 bases and J lost 1; bases outside the gene matches: 4. The CDR3 DNA is TGTGCCAGCAGAGTGGGGACAGGGTCCTACGAGCAGTACTTC. Its translation is CASRVGTGSYEQYF. The full variable domain, with the rest looked up from reference TRBV11-2 and TRBJ2-7, is EAGVAQSPRYKIIEKRQSVAFWCNPISGHATLYWYQQILGQGPKLLIQFQNNGVVDDSQLPKDRFSAERLKGVDSTLKIQPAKLEDSAVYLCASRVGTGSYEQYFGPGTRLTVT.

The V call is TRBV3-1 (or the pseudogene TRBV3-2), the J call TRBJ2-4; 8 bases are a match to TRBD2. This CDR3 region has 16 residues. Germline CDR1 and CDR2: LGHDT and YNNKEL (reference sequence). The trim removed 8 bases at V and 3 bases at J, leaving 12 bases unmatched. The CDR3 protein is CASRRRGAGGKNIQYF. The CDR3 DNA reads as TGTGCCAGCCGGAGACGGGGGGCGGGGGGCAAAAACATTCAGTACTTC.

This clone has a single count. V usage is TRBV5-5 and J usage is TRBJ1-5; 8 bases align to TRBD1. Germline V gene lookup returns CDR1 SGHKS and CDR2 YYEKEE (reference sequence). Trimming removed 2 bases from V and 0 bases from J; junction bases left unmatched: 1. The CDR3 is made up of 15 amino acids. The CDR3 loop is CASSFGQGSNQPQHF. CDR3 coding DNA: TGTGCCAGCAGCTTTGGACAGGGTAGCAATCAGCCCCAGCATTTT. Complete variable domain (other parts from reference TRBV5-5 and TRBJ1-5): DAGVTQSPTHLIKTRGQQVTLRCSPISGHKSVSWYQQVLGQGPQFIFQYYEKEERGRGNFPDRFSARQFPNYSSELNVNALLLGDSALYLCASSFGQGSNQPQHFGDGTRLSIL.

The chain joins TRBV28 to TRBJ1-2, with D tentatively TRBD1 (6 bases). Germline CDR1 MDHEN, CDR2 SYDVKM. The CDR3 consists of 14 residues. The V end was cut by 6 bases, the J end by 9 bases, with 20 bases between. The CDR3 DNA follows: TGTGCCAGCAGCCGATCACAAGGGGGAGGGAGCTACACCTTC. As protein: CASSRSQGGGSYTF.

The V and J genes are TRBV28 and TRBJ2-3; no clear D gene. V was trimmed by 3 bases and J by 7 bases, leaving 11 bases between them. In germline, CDR1 is MDHEN, CDR2 SYDVKM. This CDR3 has 13 residues. CDR3 residues: CASSFIASYTQYF. The DNA of the CDR3 is TGTGCCAGCAGTTTTATCGCTAGTTATACGCAGTATTTT.

This chain connects TRBV12-5 to TRBJ1-2, with a tentative D call TRBD1 (5 bases). V lost 3 bases to trimming and J lost 7 bases, with 12 bases between them. The CDR3 loop spans 13 amino acids. Germline CDR1 LGHNT, CDR2 FRNRAP. The CDR3 reads CASGLPPRAGYTF. The CDR3 nucleotides read TGTGCTAGTGGTTTACCCCCCAGGGCTGGCTACACCTTC.

This chain joins TRBV12-3 or TRBV12-4 and TRBJ1-5, with no clear D. The ends were cut back, 2 bases at V and 8 bases at J, with 10 bases in the middle. CDR3 length: 13 residues. CDR3 sequence reads: CASSLREAEPQHF. CDR3 sequence (DNA): TGTGCCAGCAGTTTAAGGGAAGCGGAGCCCCAGCATTTT.

This chain links TRBV10-3 with TRBJ1-1; D gene ambiguous. The V end lost 3 bases, the J end lost 1 base, and 12 bases lay between the germline ends. Germline loops: CDR1 ENHRY, CDR2 SYGVKD. CDR3 length equals 15 residues. This CDR3 is CAISDEGKGNTEAFF. The CDR3 nucleotides are TGTGCCATCAGTGATGAGGGTAAGGGGAACACTGAAGCTTTCTTT.

This rearrangement joins TRBV6-5 to TRBJ2-1; 7 bases are shared with TRBD1. The germline V gene has CDR1 MNHEY and CDR2 SVGAGI. The CDR3 runs to 11 residues. V dropped 2 bases and J dropped 16; count of bases not matched to a gene: 5. DNA for the CDR3: TGTGCCAGCAGTTACGGGGACAGTAATTTCTTC. This encodes CASSYGDSNFF.

This clone was counted between two and nine times. The CDR3 reads CASSQVGQQNQPQHF. The DNA of the CDR3 is TGTGCCAGCAGCCAAGTTGGACAGCAGAATCAGCCCCAGCATTTT. The chain recombines TRBV4-2 with TRBJ1-5, with a weak D call TRBD1 (6 bases). CDR1 and CDR2 from the germline V gene are LGHNA and YNFKEQ. Trimming left V 1 base short and J 4 bases short, with 11 bases between. CDR3 length: 15 amino acids.

The chain uses TRBV30 and TRBJ2-3; weak D call: TRBD2 (6 bases). The germline gives CDR1 GTSNPN, CDR2 SVGIG (reference sequence). Deletions cut 2 bases from V and 6 bases from J, with 21 bases between. The CDR3 contains 16 residues. CDR3 amino acids: CAWSIGASDPFDTQYF. The CDR3 nucleotides are TGTGCCTGGAGTATTGGGGCTAGCGACCCGTTCGATACGCAGTATTTT.

The genes are TRBV11-3 and TRBJ2-3; TRBD1 might be the D (6 bases). The CDR3 has 16 amino acids. The V and J ends lost 4 bases and 5 bases respectively, with 19 bases between them. Germline V lookup: CDR1 SGHNT, CDR2 YENEEA. The CDR3 nucleotides read TGTGCCAGCAGCTCCTCCAGGGACACCATCGTAGATACGCAGTATTTT. Translation gives CASSSSRDTIVDTQYF. Variable domain in full (rest from reference TRBV11-3 and TRBJ2-3): EAGVVQSPRYKIIEKKQPVAFWCNPISGHNTLYWYLQNLGQGPELLIRYENEEAVDDSQLPKDRFSAERLKGVDSTLKIQPAELGDSAVYLCASSSSRDTIVDTQYFGPGTRLTVL.

The genes are TRBV2 and TRBJ1-1; D is undetermined. Trimming stripped 7 bases from V and 5 bases from J, with 14 bases between. The germline V gene encodes CDR1 SNHLY and CDR2 FYNNEI. CDR3 length: 13 residues. Here the CDR3 reads CASISGTKTEAFF. Written as DNA, the CDR3 is TGTGCCAGCATTTCAGGTACGAAAACTGAAGCTTTCTTT.

The chain joins TRBV24-1 to TRBJ1-1; TRBD1 is a possible D gene (5 bases). V lost 2 bases and J lost 7, with 19 bases in between. CDR3 size: 16 residues. Germline CDR1 is KGHDR and CDR2 is SFDVKD. CDR3 in amino acids: CATSDSEAGKYGEAFF. DNA of the CDR3: TGTGCCACCAGTGATTCAGAGGCAGGGAAATATGGTGAAGCTTTCTTT.

The chain has TRBV6-2 or TRBV6-3 and TRBJ2-7; the match to TRBD2 covers 8 bases. V lost 6 bases to trimming and J lost 7 bases; unmatched junction nucleotides: 14. Germline V gene lookup returns CDR1 MNHEY and CDR2 SVGEGT. This CDR3 region has 15 residues. The CDR3: CASSPAGVVLMEQYV. The CDR3 DNA reads TGTGCCAGCAGCCCAGCGGGAGTAGTCCTTATGGAGCAGTACGTC.

The rearrangement links TRBV27 to TRBJ2-2, with D possibly matching TRBD1 (6 bases). CDR3 length: 16 residues. Germline assignment: CDR1 MNHEY and CDR2 SMNVEV (reference sequence). V was trimmed by 4 bases and J by 6 bases, leaving 18 bases between them. The CDR3 bases are TGTGCCAGCAGTTCCCGAGGGGGAGTCTGGGCCGGGGAGCTGTTTTTT. Translation gives CASSSRGGVWAGELFF.

The J gene is TRBJ1-1, the V gene TRBV7-2, with TRBD1 as a possible D gene (5 bases). Trimming removed 3 bases at V and 5 bases at J, with 10 bases between. Germline V gene sequence: CDR1 SGHTA, CDR2 FQGNSA. The CDR3 is 13 amino acids. CDR3 coding DNA: TGTGCCAGCAGCTTCGACAGAAGAACTGAAGCTTTCTTT. Translation: CASSFDRRTEAFF.